Reported below is one T cell receptor (beta chain). Antigen unknown. The CDR3 length is 14 residues. CDR1 SGHKS and CDR2 YYEKEE come from the germline V gene (reference sequence). This record belongs to a study of CXCR3-negative and CXCR3-positive naive CD8 T cells. Naive CD8+ T cells were CD45RO-CCR7+CD27+CD95-. With UMI labels, 5' RACE was used to prepare the TRB cDNA libraries. TCRdb re-called the 5' RACE reads; one entry per CDR3 protein, DNA not given. This table lists about 130,000 distinct CDR3 sequences. General study points: TRBV-TRBJ usage matched between naive CXCR3-negative and CXCR3-positive cells but not between memory cells.

The source of this sequence is a human donor in good health. Some clones in this sample may be carry-over from other donors' samples. The sample consisted of naive CXCR3- CD8+ T cells from blood. The subset is: CD45RO-CCR7+CD27+CD95- naive CD8+ T cells lacking CXCR3 (TNR3-). J is TRBJ2-1 and V is TRBV5-5. CDR3 sequence reads: CASSLAGSINEQFF. Together with reference TRBV5-5 and TRBJ2-1, the CDR3 gives the full variable domain: DAGVTQSPTHLIKTRGQQVTLRCSPISGHKSVSWYQQVLGQGPQFIFQYYEKEERGRGNFPDRFSARQFPNYSSELNVNALLLGDSALYLCASSLAGSINEQFFGPGTRLTVL.